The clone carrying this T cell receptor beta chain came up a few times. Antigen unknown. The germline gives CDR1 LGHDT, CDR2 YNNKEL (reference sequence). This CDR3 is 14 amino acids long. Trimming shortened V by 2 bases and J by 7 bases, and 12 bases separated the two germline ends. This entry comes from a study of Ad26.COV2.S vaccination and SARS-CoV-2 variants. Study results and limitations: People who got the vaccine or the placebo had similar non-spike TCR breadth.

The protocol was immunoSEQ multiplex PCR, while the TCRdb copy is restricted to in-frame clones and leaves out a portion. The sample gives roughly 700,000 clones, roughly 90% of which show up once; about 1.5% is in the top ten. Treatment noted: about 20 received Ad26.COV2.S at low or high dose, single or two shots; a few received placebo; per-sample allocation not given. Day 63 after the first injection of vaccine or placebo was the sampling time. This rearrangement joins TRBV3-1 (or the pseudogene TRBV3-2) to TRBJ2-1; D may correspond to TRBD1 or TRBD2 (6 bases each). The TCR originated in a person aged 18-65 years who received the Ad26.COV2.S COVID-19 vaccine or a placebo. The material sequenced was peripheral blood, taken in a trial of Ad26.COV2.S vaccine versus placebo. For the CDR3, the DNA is TGTGCCAGCAGCCAAATAACAGGGAGGAATGAGCAGTTCTTC. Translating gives CASSQITGRNEQFF.